The source of this TCR beta chain is a study of T cell changes during pregnancy in multiple sclerosis. In germline, CDR1 is SEHNR, CDR2 FQNEAQ (reference sequence). CDR3 size: 13 residues. Trimming cost V 7 bases and J 6 bases, with 12 bases left between them. This table comes from immunoSEQ multiplex PCR, and its TCRdb copy is limited to in-frame clones, with some not included. The sample has about 49,000 clones, around 94% seen once. The rearrangement links TRBV7-9 to TRBJ2-2, with TRBD2 as a possible D gene (6 bases). This receptor was obtained from a female donor with multiple sclerosis, enrolled in a pregnancy study. The source was CD8+ T cells from peripheral blood mononuclear cells, collected before pregnancy. The CDR3 sequence: CASTAWGAGELFF. CDR3 nucleotides: TGTGCCAGCACCGCCTGGGGGGCCGGGGAGCTGTTTTTT.